This TCR beta chain was found in a study of cytomegalovirus exposure and HLA in healthy donors. Study-wide points: The listing of 150 to 200 TCR beta chains classed them as cytomegalovirus-associated.

It was with 60 Vbeta and 13 Jbeta primers that the PCR ran. This table comes from immunoSEQ multiplex PCR, and its TCRdb copy is limited to in-frame clones, with some not included. The sample holds more than 110,000 clones, 75% to 90% seen once. The length of the CDR3 is 13 residues. Germline V gene lookup returns CDR1 SGHAT and CDR2 FQNNGV. The germline V and J ends were trimmed by 5 bases and 2 bases, with 10 bases remaining between them. On this clone: Its antigen is still unknown.

The sequence came from a female donor in good health and CMV-seronegative. The chain links TRBV11-2 to TRBJ2-7, with TRBD1 as a possible D gene (6 bases). Sequenced material: PBMCs. CDR3 in amino acids: CASSVQGPYEQYF. The CDR3 nucleotides are TGTGCCAGCAGCGTACAGGGCCCCTACGAGCAGTACTTC. The whole variable domain, filled in from reference TRBV11-2 and TRBJ2-7, reads EAGVAQSPRYKIIEKRQSVAFWCNPISGHATLYWYQQILGQGPKLLIQFQNNGVVDDSQLPKDRFSAERLKGVDSTLKIQPAKLEDSAVYLCASSVQGPYEQYFGPGTRLTVT.